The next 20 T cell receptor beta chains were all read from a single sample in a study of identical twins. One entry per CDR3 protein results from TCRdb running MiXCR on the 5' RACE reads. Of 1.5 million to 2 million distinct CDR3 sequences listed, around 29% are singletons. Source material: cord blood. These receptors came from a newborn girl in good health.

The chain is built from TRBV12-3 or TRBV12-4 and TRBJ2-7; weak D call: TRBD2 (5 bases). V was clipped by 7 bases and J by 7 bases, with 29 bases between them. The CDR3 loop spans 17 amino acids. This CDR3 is CASNSPFAGSPFNEQYF. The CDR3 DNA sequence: TGTGCCAGCAACTCCCCATTTGCGGGCAGCCCTTTTAATGAGCAGTACTTC.

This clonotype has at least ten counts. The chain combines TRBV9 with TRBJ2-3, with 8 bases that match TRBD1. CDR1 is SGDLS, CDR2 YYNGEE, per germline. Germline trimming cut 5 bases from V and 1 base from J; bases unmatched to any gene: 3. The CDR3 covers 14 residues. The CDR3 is CASRDRVGTDTQYF. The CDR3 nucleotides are TGTGCCAGCAGGGACAGGGTAGGCACAGATACGCAGTATTTT.

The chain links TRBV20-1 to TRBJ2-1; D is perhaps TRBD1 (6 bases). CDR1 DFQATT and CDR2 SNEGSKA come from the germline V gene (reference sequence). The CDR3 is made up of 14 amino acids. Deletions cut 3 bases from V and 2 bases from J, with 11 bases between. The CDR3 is CSARMGAPYNEQFF. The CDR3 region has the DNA TGCAGTGCTAGGATGGGGGCGCCCTACAATGAGCAGTTCTTC.

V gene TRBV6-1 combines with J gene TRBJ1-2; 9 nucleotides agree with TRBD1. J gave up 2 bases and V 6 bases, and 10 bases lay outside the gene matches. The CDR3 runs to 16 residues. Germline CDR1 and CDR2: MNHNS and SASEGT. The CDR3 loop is CASRERTGVANYGYTF. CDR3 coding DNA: TGTGCCAGCAGGGAAAGGACAGGGGTAGCGAACTATGGCTACACCTTC.

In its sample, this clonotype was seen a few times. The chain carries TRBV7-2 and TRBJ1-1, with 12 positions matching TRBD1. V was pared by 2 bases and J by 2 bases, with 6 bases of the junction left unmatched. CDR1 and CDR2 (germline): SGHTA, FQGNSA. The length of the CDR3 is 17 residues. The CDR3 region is CASSLHRDRGRNTEAFF. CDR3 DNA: TGTGCCAGCAGCTTACATAGGGACAGGGGGCGCAACACTGAAGCTTTCTTT.

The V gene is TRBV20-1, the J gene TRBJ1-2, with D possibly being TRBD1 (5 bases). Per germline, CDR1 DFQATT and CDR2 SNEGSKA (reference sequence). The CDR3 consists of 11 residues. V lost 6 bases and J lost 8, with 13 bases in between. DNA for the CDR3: TGCAGTGCCGTCGGGACTTCGGGCTACACCTTC. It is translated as CSAVGTSGYTF.

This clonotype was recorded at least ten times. CDR3 sequence reads: CASSPPGSTDTQYF. For the CDR3, the DNA is TGTGCCAGCTCACCCCCGGGAAGCACAGATACGCAGTATTTT. The gene calls are TRBV18 and TRBJ2-3; weak D call: TRBD2 (5 bases). Germline-derived CDR1 and CDR2 are KGHSH and LQKENI. The V gene lost 3 bases and the J gene lost 0 bases, with 7 bases spanning the gap. The CDR3 sequence is 14 residues long.

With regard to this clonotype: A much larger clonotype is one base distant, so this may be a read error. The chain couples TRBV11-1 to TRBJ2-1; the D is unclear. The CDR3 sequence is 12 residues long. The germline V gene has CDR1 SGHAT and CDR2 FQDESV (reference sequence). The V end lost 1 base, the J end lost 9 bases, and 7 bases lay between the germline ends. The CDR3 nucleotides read TGTGCCAGCAGCTTAGTTCAGAGTGAGCAGTTCTTC. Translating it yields CASSLVQSEQFF. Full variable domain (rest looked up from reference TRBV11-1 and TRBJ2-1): EAEVAQSPRYKITEKSQAVAFWCDPISGHATLYWYRQILGQGPELLVQFQDESVVDDSQLPKDRFSAERLKGVDSTLKIQPAELGDSAMYLCASSLVQSEQFFGPGTRLTVL.

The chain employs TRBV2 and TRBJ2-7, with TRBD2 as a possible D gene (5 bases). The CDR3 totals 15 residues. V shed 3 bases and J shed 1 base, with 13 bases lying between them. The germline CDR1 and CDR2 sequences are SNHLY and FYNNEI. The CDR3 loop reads CASSEERSGSYEQYF. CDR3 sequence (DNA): TGTGCCAGCAGTGAGGAACGGAGCGGATCCTACGAGCAGTACTTC.

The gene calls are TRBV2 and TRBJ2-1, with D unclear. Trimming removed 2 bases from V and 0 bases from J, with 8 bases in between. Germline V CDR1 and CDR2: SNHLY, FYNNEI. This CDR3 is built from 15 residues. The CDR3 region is CASSEIGGSYNEQFF. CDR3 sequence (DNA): TGTGCCAGCAGTGAAATCGGCGGCTCCTACAATGAGCAGTTCTTC.

The CDR3 region is CASSLFPRLASSYNEQYF. The CDR3, as DNA: TGTGCCAGCAGCTTATTCCCAAGACTAGCGAGCTCCTACAATGAGCAGTACTTC. This chain connects TRBV11-2 to TRBJ2-1; TRBD2 matches 8 bases. The DNA end lines up better with TRBJ2-7; the J call may be wrong. Germline assignment: CDR1 SGHAT and CDR2 FQNNGV. The length of the CDR3 is 18 residues.

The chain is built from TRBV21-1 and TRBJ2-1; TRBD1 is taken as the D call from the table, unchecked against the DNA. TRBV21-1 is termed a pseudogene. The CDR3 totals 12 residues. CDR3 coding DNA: TGTGCCAGCAGCTACACCGGGACAGTAACGTTCTTC. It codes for CASSYTGTVTFF.

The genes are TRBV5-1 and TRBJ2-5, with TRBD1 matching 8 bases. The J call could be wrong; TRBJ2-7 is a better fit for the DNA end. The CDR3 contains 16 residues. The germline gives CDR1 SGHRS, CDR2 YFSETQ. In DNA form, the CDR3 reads TGCGCCAGCAGCTTGAGTTTGTGGACAGGGTCCTACGAGCAGTACTTC. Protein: CASSLSLWTGSYEQYF.

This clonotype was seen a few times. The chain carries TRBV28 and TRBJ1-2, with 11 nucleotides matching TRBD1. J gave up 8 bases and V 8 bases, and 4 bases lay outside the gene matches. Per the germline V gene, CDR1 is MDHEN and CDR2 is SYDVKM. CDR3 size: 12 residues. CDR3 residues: CASGDRGNGYTF. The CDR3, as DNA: TGTGCCAGCGGGGACAGGGGGAACGGCTACACCTTC.

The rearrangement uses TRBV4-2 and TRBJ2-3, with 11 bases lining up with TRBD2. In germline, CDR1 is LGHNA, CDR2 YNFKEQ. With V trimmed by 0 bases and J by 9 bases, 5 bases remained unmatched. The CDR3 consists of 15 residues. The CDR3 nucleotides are TGTGCCAGCAGCCAAGAGGGTCTAGCGGGAGGCACGCAGTATTTT. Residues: CASSQEGLAGGTQYF.

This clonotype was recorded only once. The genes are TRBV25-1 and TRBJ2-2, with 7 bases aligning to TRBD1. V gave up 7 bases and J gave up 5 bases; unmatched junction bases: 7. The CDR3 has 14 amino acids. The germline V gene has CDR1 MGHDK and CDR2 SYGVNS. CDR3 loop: CASTTGTETGELFF. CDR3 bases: TGTGCCAGCACGACCGGGACAGAGACCGGGGAGCTGTTTTTT.

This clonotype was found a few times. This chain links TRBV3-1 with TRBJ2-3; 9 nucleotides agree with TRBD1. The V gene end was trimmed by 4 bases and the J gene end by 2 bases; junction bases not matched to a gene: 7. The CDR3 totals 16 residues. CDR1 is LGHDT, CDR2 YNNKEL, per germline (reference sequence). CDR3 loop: CASSRSGTGTTDTQYF. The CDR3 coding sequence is TGTGCCAGCAGCCGATCCGGGACAGGGACCACAGATACGCAGTATTTT.

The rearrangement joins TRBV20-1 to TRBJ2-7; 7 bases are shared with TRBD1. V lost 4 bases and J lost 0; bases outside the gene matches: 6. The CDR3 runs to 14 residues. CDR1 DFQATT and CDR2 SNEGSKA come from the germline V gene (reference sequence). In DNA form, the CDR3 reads TGCAGTGCTACTGACAGGGTTTACTCCTACGAGCAGTACTTC. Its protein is CSATDRVYSYEQYF.

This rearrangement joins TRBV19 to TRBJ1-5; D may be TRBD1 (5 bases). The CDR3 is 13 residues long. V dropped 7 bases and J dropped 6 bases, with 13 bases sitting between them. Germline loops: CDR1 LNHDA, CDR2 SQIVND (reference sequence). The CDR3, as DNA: TGTGCCAGTATCGGGACCTCGGGTCAGCCCCAGCATTTT. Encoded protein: CASIGTSGQPQHF.

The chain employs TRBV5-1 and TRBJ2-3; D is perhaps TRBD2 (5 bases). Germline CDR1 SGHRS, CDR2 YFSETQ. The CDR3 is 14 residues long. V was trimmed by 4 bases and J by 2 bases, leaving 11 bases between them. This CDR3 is CASSDRGFTDTQYF. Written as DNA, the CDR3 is TGCGCCAGCAGCGACCGGGGTTTCACAGATACGCAGTATTTT.